This T cell receptor beta chain was captured in a study of cytomegalovirus exposure and HLA in healthy donors. 13 Jbeta primers and 60 Vbeta primers were used for the PCR. Sequencing was performed with immunoSEQ multiplex PCR; in TCRdb, only in-frame clones are kept and a portion is missing. The repertoire includes about 190,000 clones, 79% of them detected once, and roughly 1.5% sits in the top ten. The V end lost 3 bases, the J end lost 4 bases, and 16 bases lay between the germline ends. Per germline, CDR1 MDHEN and CDR2 SYDVKM. The CDR3 extends over 16 amino acids. Sequences were obtained from PBMCs. The sequence came from a woman between 18 and 29 years old in good health and CMV-seronegative. The chain joins TRBV28 to TRBJ1-5; maybe TRBD1 (5 bases). For the CDR3, the DNA is TGTGCCAGCAGTTTCAGTCGGGACTTTGGGAATCAGCCCCAGCATTTT. It translates to CASSFSRDFGNQPQHF.